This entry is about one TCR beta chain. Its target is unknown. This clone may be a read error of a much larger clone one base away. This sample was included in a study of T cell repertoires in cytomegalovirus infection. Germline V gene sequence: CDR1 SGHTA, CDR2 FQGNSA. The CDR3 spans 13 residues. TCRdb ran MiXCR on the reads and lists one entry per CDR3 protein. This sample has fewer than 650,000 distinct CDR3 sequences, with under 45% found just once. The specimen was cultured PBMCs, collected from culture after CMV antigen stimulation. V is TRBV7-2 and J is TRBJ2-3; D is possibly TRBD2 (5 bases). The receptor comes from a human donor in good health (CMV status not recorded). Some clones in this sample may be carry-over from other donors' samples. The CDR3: CARSSPGTDTQYF. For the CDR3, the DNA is TGTGCCAGAAGCTCCCCGGGAACAGATACGCAGTATTTT.